Below, 10 T cell receptor beta chains from the same sample are listed, as sequenced in a study of blood T cell repertoires in COVID-19. Measured with immunoSEQ multiplex PCR; TCRdb has only the in-frame clones, and not every one. The sample lists 250,000 to 300,000 clones, nearly 90% seen once, with around 1% in the top ten. The sequenced sample was PBMCs or T cells enriched from blood (not recorded which). The receptors derive from a woman in her twenties or thirties who had recovered from COVID-19.

The chain uses TRBV6-2 or TRBV6-3 and TRBJ1-2; 7 bases agree with TRBD1. In germline, CDR1 is MNHEY, CDR2 SVGEGT. V dropped 6 bases and J dropped 5; count of bases not matched to a gene: 9. The length of the CDR3 is 14 residues. The CDR3 reads CASSPGTAEYGYTF. The CDR3 region has the DNA TGTGCCAGCAGCCCCGGGACAGCTGAATATGGCTACACCTTC.

The CDR3 DNA is TGTGCCAGCAGTGTCCACGGGAGGCAGGAGCAGTTCTTC. It specifies CASSVHGRQEQFF. The J gene is TRBJ2-1, the V gene TRBV2; 7 bases fit TRBD2. Germline loops: CDR1 SNHLY, CDR2 FYNNEI. The CDR3 totals 13 residues. Unmatched junction bases numbered 7, after V lost 4 bases and J lost 10 bases. The whole variable domain, filled in from reference TRBV2 and TRBJ2-1, reads EPEVTQTPSHQVTQMGQEVILRCVPISNHLYFYWYRQILGQKVEFLVSFYNNEISEKSEIFDDQFSVERPDGSNFTLKIRSTKLEDSAMYFCASSVHGRQEQFFGPGTRLTVL.

The chain employs TRBV18 and TRBJ1-1; D is perhaps TRBD1 (6 bases). The V and J ends lost 2 bases and 1 base respectively, with 14 bases between them. The germline V gene has CDR1 KGHSH and CDR2 LQKENI. The CDR3 extends over 16 amino acids. CDR3 protein: CASSPVTGPGNTEAFF. The CDR3 DNA reads TGTGCCAGCTCACCAGTCACAGGGCCCGGGAACACTGAAGCTTTCTTT.

The CDR3 region has the DNA TGCAGCGTTGAAAAGGGGAGCACAGATACGCAGTATTTT. Amino acid sequence: CSVEKGSTDTQYF. The V gene is TRBV29-1, the J gene TRBJ2-3, with a tentative D call TRBD1 (5 bases). This CDR3 has 13 amino acids. Germline lookup yields CDR1 SQVTM and CDR2 ANQGSEA. V was trimmed by 2 bases and J by 0 bases, leaving 6 bases between them.

This clone was picked up a small number of times. The gene calls are TRBV1 and TRBJ1-5; the table calls TRBD1, which could not be checked here. TRBV1 is classified as a pseudogene. The CDR3 has 17 residues. The CDR3 sequence is CTSSQGSGQGGGQPQHF. CDR3 sequence (DNA): TGCACCAGCAGCCAAGGGTCGGGACAGGGAGGAGGACAGCCCCAGCATTTT.

The chain is built from TRBV15 and TRBJ1-1, with D possibly being TRBD1 (6 bases). V lost 7 bases, J lost 0 bases, and 21 bases lay in between. The CDR3 extends over 17 amino acids. Germline V gene sequence: CDR1 LNHNV, CDR2 YYDKDF (reference sequence). CDR3 in amino acids: CATTNSDRNYLNTEAFF. DNA for the CDR3: TGTGCCACCACTAATAGTGACAGGAACTATTTGAACACTGAAGCTTTCTTT.

V and J are TRBV14 and TRBJ1-2; 10 nucleotides line up with TRBD1. The ends lost 3 bases at V and 4 bases at J; junction bases unmatched: 5. There are 15 residues in the CDR3. Per the germline V gene, CDR1 is SGHDN and CDR2 is FVKESK. This chain's CDR3 is CASSHPGQGLYGYTF. In DNA, the CDR3 is TGTGCCAGCAGCCACCCGGGACAGGGGCTCTATGGCTACACCTTC. The full variable domain, with the rest looked up from reference TRBV14 and TRBJ1-2, is EAGVTQFPSHSVIEKGQTVTLRCDPISGHDNLYWYRRVMGKEIKFLLHFVKESKQDESGMPNNRFLAERTGGTYSTLKVQPAELEDSGVYFCASSHPGQGLYGYTFGSGTRLTVV.

This rearrangement joins TRBV7-2 to TRBJ1-6; D uncertain. The V gene's germline CDR1 is SGHTA and CDR2 FQGNSA. V was cut by 1 base and J by 12 bases, with 7 bases left in between. The CDR3 covers 12 residues. The CDR3 sequence is CASSLVSLPLHF. CDR3 sequence (DNA): TGTGCCAGCAGCTTAGTCTCACTACCCCTCCACTTT.

The chain carries TRBV7-2 and TRBJ2-1; 13 bases match TRBD2. Germline trimming cut 5 bases from V and 7 bases from J; bases unmatched to any gene: 5. This CDR3 region has 15 residues. Germline-derived CDR1 and CDR2 are SGHTA and FQGNSA. CDR3 in amino acids: CASSRTSGRGNEQFF. The CDR3 nucleotides are TGTGCCAGCAGCAGGACTAGCGGGAGAGGAAATGAGCAGTTCTTC.

The rearrangement uses TRBV19 and TRBJ2-3, with 16 bases aligning to TRBD2. The germline V gene encodes CDR1 LNHDA and CDR2 SQIVND (reference sequence). With 10 bases clipped from V and 4 bases from J, the junction kept 8 bases outside the gene matches. This CDR3 is built from 16 residues. The CDR3 DNA is TGTGCCACCATGGGACTAGCGGGAGGGAGCGCAGATACGCAGTATTTT. This codes for CATMGLAGGSADTQYF.